This T cell receptor (beta chain) is from a study of CD8+CD57+ T cells in acquired aplastic anemia. With 6 bases clipped from V and 1 base from J, the junction kept 4 bases outside the gene matches. The CDR3 has 16 residues. Germline V CDR1 and CDR2: LNHDA, SQIVND (reference sequence). Patients sequenced had flow cytometry evidence of CD8+CD57+ cell expansion. The template for TCR beta VDJ and CDR3 sequence profiling was genomic DNA. One entry per CDR3 protein results from TCRdb running MiXCR on the reads. This sample has approximately 470,000 distinct CDR3 sequences, with more than 25% found just once.

The V gene is TRBV19, the J gene TRBJ1-5; TRBD1 matches at 12 bases. The sample was sorted CD4+, CD8+, or CD8+CD57+ T cells (not recorded which) from PBMCs. The clonotype comes from a human donor with aplastic anemia. The CDR3 loop is CASRGTGGLSNQPQHF. CDR3 in DNA: TGTGCCAGTAGGGGGACAGGGGGCTTAAGCAATCAGCCCCAGCATTTT.